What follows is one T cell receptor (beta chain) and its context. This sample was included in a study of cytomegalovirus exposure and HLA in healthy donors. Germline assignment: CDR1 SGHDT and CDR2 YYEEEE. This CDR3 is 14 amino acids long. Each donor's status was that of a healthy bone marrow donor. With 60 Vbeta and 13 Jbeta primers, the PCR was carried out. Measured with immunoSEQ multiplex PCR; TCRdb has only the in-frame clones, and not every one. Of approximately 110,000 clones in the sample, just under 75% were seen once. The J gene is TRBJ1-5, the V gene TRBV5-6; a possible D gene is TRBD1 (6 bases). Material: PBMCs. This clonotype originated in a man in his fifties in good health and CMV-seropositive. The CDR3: CASPPGTFKKAQHF. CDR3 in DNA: TGTGCAAGCCCCCCCGGGACATTCAAAAAGGCCCAGCATTTT. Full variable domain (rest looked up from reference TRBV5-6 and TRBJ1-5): DAGVTQSPTHLIKTRGQQVTLRCSPKSGHDTVSWYQQALGQGPQFIFQYYEEEERQRGNFPDRFSGHQFPNYSSELNVNALLLGDSALYLCASPPGTFKKAQHFGDGTRLSIL.